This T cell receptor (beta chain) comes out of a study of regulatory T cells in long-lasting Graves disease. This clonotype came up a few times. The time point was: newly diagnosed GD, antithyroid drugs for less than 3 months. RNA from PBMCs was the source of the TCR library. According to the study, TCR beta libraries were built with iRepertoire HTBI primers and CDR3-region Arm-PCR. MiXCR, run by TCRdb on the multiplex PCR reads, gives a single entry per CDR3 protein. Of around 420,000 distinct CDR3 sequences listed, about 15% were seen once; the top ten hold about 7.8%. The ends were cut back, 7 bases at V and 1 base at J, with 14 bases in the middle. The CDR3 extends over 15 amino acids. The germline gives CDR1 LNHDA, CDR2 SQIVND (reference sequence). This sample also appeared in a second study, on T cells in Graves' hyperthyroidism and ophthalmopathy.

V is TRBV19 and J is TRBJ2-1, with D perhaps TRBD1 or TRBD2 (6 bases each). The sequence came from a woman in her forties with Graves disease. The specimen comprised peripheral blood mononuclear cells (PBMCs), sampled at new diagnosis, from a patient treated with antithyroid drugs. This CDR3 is CASIVRGRSYNEQFF. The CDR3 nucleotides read TGTGCCAGTATAGTGAGGGGGAGGTCCTACAATGAGCAGTTCTTC.